This T cell receptor beta chain derives from a study of blood T cell repertoires in COVID-19. Study in general: Acute and convalescent COVID-19 specimens originated in the United States, Italy and Spain. T cells, B-cell-depleted T cells, or PBMCs provided the cDNA or gDNA that served as material.

Methods used by the authors: Reference gene primer amplification in the assay estimated nucleated cell counts. Only in-frame clones appear in the TCRdb table, and some are missing; sequencing was by immunoSEQ multiplex PCR. For V, J and clone size, that table is used; D and trimming come from the DNA. Here the sample spans over 150,000 clones, 85% to 90% being singletons. The V gene end was trimmed by 6 bases and the J gene end by 3 bases; junction bases not matched to a gene: 0. Germline lookup yields CDR1 MNHEY and CDR2 SMNVEV (reference sequence). The CDR3 loop spans 13 amino acids. This sequence joins TRBV27 and TRBJ2-5, with 11 positions matching TRBD2. The sample taken for sequencing was peripheral blood. This sequence originates from a man aged 65 to 79 with active or convalescent COVID-19. The CDR3 nucleotides read TGTGCCAGCAGGGGACTAGCGGAAGAGACCCAGTACTTC. Translated: CASRGLAEETQYF.